The 24 T cell receptor beta chains below all came from one sample that was sequenced in a study of T cells in Graves' hyperthyroidism and ophthalmopathy. It was RNA transcripts that yielded the amplified TCR beta CDR3 regions. RT-PCR in the first round (using the HTBI primer set) targeted the TCR CDR3. TCRdb itself ran the multiplex PCR reads through MiXCR, one entry per CDR3 protein. Counted here are about 570,000 distinct CDR3 sequences, 40% to 55% occurring once; the ten biggest clones make up 15% to 20%. What was sequenced was peripheral blood or thyroid tissue (not recorded which). Receptor source: an adult woman with Graves' disease, either hyperthyroidism or ophthalmopathy (not recorded which).

In its sample, this clonotype was seen a few times. This chain uses TRBV7-3 with TRBJ2-5; D gene unclear. Germline CDR1 is SGHTA and CDR2 is FQGTGA. The V end was cut by 2 bases, the J end by 7 bases, with 8 bases between. This CDR3 has 12 residues. The CDR3 sequence is CASSLEDGTQYF. DNA for the CDR3: TGTGCCAGCAGCTTAGAGGACGGGACCCAGTACTTC.

There are a few counts of this clonotype. V gene TRBV27 combines with J gene TRBJ2-7; either TRBD1 or TRBD2 may supply D (5 bases each). This CDR3 has 17 amino acids. The V end was cut by 5 bases, the J end by 3 bases, with 23 bases between. From germline, CDR1 is MNHEY and CDR2 SMNVEV (reference sequence). The CDR3 DNA reads as TGTGCCAGCAGTACCCTCGGGACCCAAGGGGTGTACTACGAGCAGTACTTC. Translating it yields CASSTLGTQGVYYEQYF.

The rearrangement uses TRBV7-9 and TRBJ2-5, with 7 bases identical to TRBD2. There are 17 residues in the CDR3. Germline V CDR1 and CDR2: SEHNR, FQNEAQ (reference sequence). Trimming at V came to 5 bases and at J to 2 bases, leaving 14 bases not matched to a gene. DNA for the CDR3: TGTGCCAGCAGCCCAACCGGGGCTAGCGGATTACAAGAGACCCAGTACTTC. Translating it yields CASSPTGASGLQETQYF.

This clonotype was observed a few times. V gene TRBV10-3 combines with J gene TRBJ1-5, with 7 positions matching TRBD1. Trimming took 6 bases from V and 7 from J; bases not matched to a gene: 9. The CDR3 is 14 amino acids. The germline CDR1 and CDR2 sequences are ENHRY and SYGVKD. CDR3: CAIRPGGVGQPQHF. CDR3 DNA sequence: TGTGCCATCAGGCCAGGGGGAGTTGGGCAGCCCCAGCATTTT.

This clonotype showed up many times. The genes are TRBV6-5 and TRBJ1-2, with 7 bases fitting TRBD1. CDR3 length equals 13 residues. The V gene's germline CDR1 is MNHEY and CDR2 SVGAGI. V was clipped by 5 bases and J by 8 bases; unmatched bases: 8. The CDR3 DNA reads as TGTGCCAGCAGTCCCACAGGGGCGCGAGGCTACACCTTC. Translating gives CASSPTGARGYTF.

The V gene is TRBV19, the J gene TRBJ2-5, with a weak D call TRBD1 (6 bases). Germline V lookup: CDR1 LNHDA, CDR2 SQIVND (reference sequence). The CDR3 loop spans 14 amino acids. V was clipped by 6 bases and J by 5 bases, with 16 bases between them. The CDR3 DNA reads TGTGCCAGTAGGATGTTGGGGGCCGGTGAGACCCAGTACTTC. Its translation: CASRMLGAGETQYF.

This clonotype has only a few counts. The chain employs TRBV9 and TRBJ1-5; D is unclear. Germline loops: CDR1 SGDLS, CDR2 YYNGEE. This CDR3 is built from 13 residues. The germline V and J ends were trimmed by 4 bases and 8 bases, with 13 bases remaining between them. The DNA of the CDR3 is TGTGCCAGCAGCCCCATCCGGGGAGAGCCCCAGCATTTT. Translating gives CASSPIRGEPQHF.

This clonotype was found a few times. The V call is TRBV29-1, the J call TRBJ2-7, with 7 bases lining up with TRBD1. CDR1 and CDR2 (germline): SQVTM, ANQGSEA. The CDR3 loop spans 10 amino acids. After removal of 7 bases from V and 5 bases from J, the junction contained 2 bases not matched to a gene. In DNA, the CDR3 is TGCAGCGGTACAGGGGACGAGCAGTACTTC. This encodes CSGTGDEQYF.

At least ten counts were recorded for this clonotype. This chain uses TRBV7-9 with TRBJ1-4; 7 bases align to TRBD1. CDR3 length equals 13 residues. Losses at the gene ends were 3 bases for V and 9 bases for J; bases not matched to a gene: 4. The V gene's germline CDR1 is SEHNR and CDR2 FQNEAQ (reference sequence). CDR3 region: CASSFRDSKKLFF. CDR3 coding DNA: TGTGCCAGCAGCTTTCGGGACAGTAAAAAACTGTTTTTT.

The CDR3 nucleotides are TGTGCCAGCAGGACAGTGGGGTTGGATTCACCCCTCCACTTT. It translates to CASRTVGLDSPLHF. The chain joins TRBV27 to TRBJ1-6; perhaps TRBD1 as D (5 bases). CDR1 and CDR2 (germline): MNHEY, SMNVEV (reference sequence). The CDR3 runs 14 residues. The V end lost 6 bases, the J end lost 8 bases, and 14 bases lay between the germline ends.

This clonotype came up a few times. The rearrangement uses TRBV20-1 and TRBJ1-5, with no clear D. The CDR3 spans 14 residues. Germline values: CDR1 DFQATT, CDR2 SNEGSKA (reference sequence). Trimming cost V 3 bases and J 6 bases, with 15 bases left between them. For the CDR3, the DNA is TGCAGTGCTAGCCTTGTGGGCAGCCCTCAGCCCCAGCATTTT. Protein sequence: CSASLVGSPQPQHF.

The sample holds many counts of this clonotype. This rearrangement joins TRBV29-1 to TRBJ2-7; the match to TRBD1 covers 7 bases. Per the germline V gene, CDR1 is SQVTM and CDR2 is ANQGSEA. V lost 5 bases to trimming and J lost 11 bases; unmatched junction nucleotides: 9. The CDR3 totals 11 residues. DNA of the CDR3: TGCAGCGTTAGGACAGGCCGACGGGAGTACTTC. Protein product: CSVRTGRREYF.

V and J are TRBV6-1 and TRBJ1-1; the match to TRBD1 covers 7 bases. The CDR3 runs 11 residues. V shed 7 bases, J shed 6 bases, and the junction held 2 bases outside the gene matches. Germline V lookup: CDR1 MNHNS, CDR2 SASEGT. CDR3 loop: CASTGGPEAFF. The CDR3 DNA follows: TGTGCCAGCACAGGGGGACCTGAAGCTTTCTTT.

At least ten counts were recorded for this clonotype. The chain has TRBV9 and TRBJ2-2, with 8 bases identical to TRBD1. The CDR3 spans 15 residues. After removal of 3 bases from V and 0 bases from J, the junction contained 1 base not matched to a gene. CDR1 and CDR2 (germline): SGDLS, YYNGEE. For the CDR3, the DNA is TGTGCCAGCAGCGGGACAGGGCCGAACACCGGGGAGCTGTTTTTT. It yields the protein CASSGTGPNTGELFF.

Ten or more counts support this clonotype. This sequence joins TRBV11-2 and TRBJ1-2, with 7 bases identical to TRBD1. V shed 5 bases and J 5 bases; nucleotides not matched to a gene: 11. This CDR3 contains 15 residues. CDR1 SGHAT and CDR2 FQNNGV come from the germline V gene. The CDR3 spells CASSPGTSTGYGYTF. For the CDR3, the DNA is TGTGCCAGCAGCCCCGGGACCTCGACAGGGTATGGCTACACCTTC.

This clonotype was counted at least ten times. The J gene is TRBJ1-6, the V gene TRBV20-1, with 8 positions matching TRBD1. The trim removed 0 bases at V and 1 base at J, leaving 14 bases unmatched. The CDR3 is made up of 20 amino acids. From germline, CDR1 is DFQATT and CDR2 SNEGSKA (reference sequence). The CDR3 DNA reads TGCAGTGCTAGAGATCTATCGTGGACAGGGAGGACTTCCTATAATTCACCCCTCCACTTT. It encodes CSARDLSWTGRTSYNSPLHF.

A few counts support this clonotype. The V and J genes are TRBV15 and TRBJ1-1, with D perhaps TRBD1 (6 bases). This CDR3 has 14 residues. Trimming left V 5 bases short and J 4 bases short, with 14 bases between. CDR1 is LNHNV and CDR2 is YYDKDF in the germline V gene (reference sequence). This chain's CDR3 is CATSPRTGITEAFF. The CDR3 DNA reads as TGTGCCACCAGCCCCCGAACAGGGATCACTGAAGCTTTCTTT.

The V call is TRBV2, the J call TRBJ1-1, with D tentatively TRBD1 (5 bases). CDR1 SNHLY and CDR2 FYNNEI come from the germline V gene. The ends were cut back, 0 bases at V and 13 bases at J, with 15 bases in the middle. CDR3 length equals 13 residues. The CDR3 loop reads CASSEALAGWFFF. In DNA, the CDR3 is TGTGCCAGCAGTGAAGCTTTGGCAGGGTGGTTTTTCTTT.

This chain connects TRBV2 to TRBJ2-7, with D possibly matching TRBD2 (5 bases). Germline V gene sequence: CDR1 SNHLY, CDR2 FYNNEI. This CDR3 is 17 amino acids long. Trimming pared 7 bases from V and 7 bases from J, leaving 29 bases between. CDR3 loop: CASIGSERNSRSDEQYF. The CDR3 DNA reads TGTGCCAGCATAGGGAGTGAAAGGAATTCCCGATCGGATGAGCAGTACTTC.

V is TRBV20-1 and J is TRBJ1-2; no clear D gene. Looked up from germline, CDR1 is DFQATT and CDR2 is SNEGSKA (reference sequence). V was shortened by 0 bases and J by 4 bases, with 12 bases between the two germline ends. The CDR3 contains 14 residues. The chain's CDR3 is CSARDGVSGYGYTF. CDR3 DNA: TGCAGTGCTAGAGATGGTGTATCAGGCTATGGCTACACCTTC.

J is TRBJ2-7 and V is TRBV20-1; 7 positions match TRBD2. The CDR3 is made up of 13 amino acids. The V gene end was trimmed by 1 base and the J gene end by 5 bases; junction bases not matched to a gene: 5. The germline V gene has CDR1 DFQATT and CDR2 SNEGSKA (reference sequence). This chain's CDR3 is CSARGLAAHEQYF. For the CDR3, the DNA is TGCAGTGCTAGAGGGCTAGCGGCCCACGAGCAGTACTTC.

Comment on this clonotype: A junction boundary mismatches the germline segment, possibly from a read error. V is TRBV10-3 and J is TRBJ2-7; 8 bases fit TRBD2. The germline CDR1 and CDR2 sequences are ENHRY and SYGVKD. The CDR3 has 14 residues. CDR3 DNA sequence: TGTGCCAGCAGTGAAGAGGGCGAAGCGGGGGCAATGTACTTC. This translates into CASSEEGEAGAMYF.

This chain uses TRBV2 with TRBJ1-1; unclear D gene. The ends were cut back, 4 bases at V and 5 bases at J, with 11 bases in the middle. The CDR3 sequence is 13 residues long. The germline V gene encodes CDR1 SNHLY and CDR2 FYNNEI. The CDR3 DNA reads as TGTGCCAGCAGTGTTGAAACTCGGACTGAAGCTTTCTTT. Translating it yields CASSVETRTEAFF.

This sequence joins TRBV12-3 or TRBV12-4 and TRBJ1-5; no clear D. Trimming took 11 bases from V and 7 from J, leaving 15 bases between them. CDR3 length: 12 amino acids. The CDR3 here is CARRCGEQPQHF. CDR3 DNA sequence: TGTGCCCGACGTTGTGGGGAGCAGCCCCAGCATTTT.